A selection of T cell receptor beta chains follows, all from one sample in a study of human T cells and chemical hapten exposure. Via MiXCR, TCRdb re-called the RACE reads, giving one row per CDR3 protein. The sample lists some 90,000 distinct CDR3 sequences, over 6.5% seen once, with approximately 2.8% in the top ten. Sequenced here: whole blood, sampled in connection with sensitization to the hapten diphenylcyclopropenone (DPC). These receptors all come from a man between 40 and 49 years old with alopecia areata. Some clones in this sample may be carry-over from other donors' samples. Both conserved end residues are part of each CDR3. The D gene is left open where the match is weak. Clone size appears in some rows only: once, few, many, or a class for an expanded clone.

-	few	TRBJ2-5	TRBV6-5	TGTGCCAGCAGTTACGACACCTCTTTACCCCAAGAGACCCAGTACTTC	CASSYDTSLPQETQYF
TRBD1	few	TRBJ2-3	TRBV3-1	TGTGCCAGCAGCCAGAACCCGGGACAGGGGGCGTCAGTCGAAGGGGATACGCAGTATTTT	CASSQNPGQGASVEGDTQYF
-	-	TRBJ1-5	TRBV18	TGTGCCAGCTCACCGAGAACAGGGAGGTTGGGATATAGCAATCAGCCCCAGCATTTT	CASSPRTGRLGYSNQPQHF
-	few	TRBJ1-2	TRBV7-2	TGTGCCAGCAGCTTCGACACATATGGCTACACCTTC	CASSFDTYGYTF
TRBD1	many	TRBJ1-4	TRBV6-5	TGTGCCAGCAGCCGAGGGGGCGGGGGTAATGAAAAACTGTTTTTT	CASSRGGGGNEKLFF
TRBD1	-	TRBJ1-1	TRBV3-1	TGTGCCAGCAGCCCCCCGGGACAGTTGAACACTGAAGCTTTCTTT	CASSPPGQLNTEAFF
TRBD2	-	TRBJ2-1	TRBV5-1	TGCGCCAGCAGCTTGGGGATCGGGGGGGCCTTAGATGAGCAGTTCTTC	CASSLGIGGALDEQFF
-	-	TRBJ1-2	TRBV7-9	TGTGCCAGCAGCTTAGATGGGCGGAGACGAATAGACTATGGCTACACCTTC	CASSLDGRRRIDYGYTF
-	many	TRBJ1-4	TRBV4-2	TGTGCCAGCAGCCAGGAACTCACAGCTAATGAAAAACTGTTTTTT	CASSQELTANEKLFF
-	many	TRBJ2-7	TRBV28	TGTGCCAGCAGTTTACCCCCCGGGCTATCCTACGAGCAGTACTTC	CASSLPPGLSYEQYF
-	-	TRBJ2-2	TRBV4-3	TGCGCCAGCAGCCAAGCCTGGAGCGCCGCCGGGGAGCTGTTTTTT	CASSQAWSAAGELFF
-	many	TRBJ1-4	TRBV18	TGTGCCAGCTCACCATCAGTAGGGTCAACTAATGAAAAACTGTTTTTT	CASSPSVGSTNEKLFF
-	few	TRBJ2-4	TRBV27	TGTGCCACCGCGACTGGATACAAAAACATTCAGTACTTC	CATATGYKNIQYF
-	many	TRBJ2-7	TRBV29-1	TGCAGCGTTGAATTCGCCCGAGACGGCCTCGAGCAGTACTTC	CSVEFARDGLEQYF
-	-	TRBJ1-5	TRBV5-1	TGCGCCAGCAGCCCCCGACCCCTGACAGATTATAGCAATCAGCCCCAGCATTTT	CASSPRPLTDYSNQPQHF
TRBD2	-	TRBJ2-7	TRBV29-1	TGCAGCGTGAGGGGTAGGCGGGAGTATCACGACGAGCAGTACTTC	CSVRGRREYHDEQYF
-	few	TRBJ2-7	TRBV5-1	TGCGCCAGCAGCCTGGACACCTATGGGGAGCAGTACTTC	CASSLDTYGEQYF
-	few	TRBJ2-6	TRBV19	TGTGCCAGTAGGGAGGGCTCTGGGGCCAACGTCCTGACTTTC	CASREGSGANVLTF
TRBD2	-	TRBJ2-1	TRBV6-5	TGTGCCAGCAGAAGAGGACTAGCGGGAGAGGATGAGCAGTTCTTC	CASRRGLAGEDEQFF
-	few	TRBJ1-2	TRBV14	TGTGCCAGCAGCCAACACCCGCCCTATGGCTACACCTTC	CASSQHPPYGYTF
-	few	TRBJ2-1	TRBV7-6	TGTGCCAGCAGCTCCCCTCTCCGCAATGAGCAGTTCTTC	CASSSPLRNEQFF
-	-	TRBJ2-3	TRBV6-2/TRBV6-3	TGTGCCAGCAGTTACTCGACGAGAGCAGGACCCACAGATACGCAGTATTTT	CASSYSTRAGPTDTQYF
-	-	TRBJ2-1	TRBV3-1	TGTGCCAGCAGCCATTTACTAGCTCCGGACAATGAGCAGTTCTTC	CASSHLLAPDNEQFF
TRBD2	few	TRBJ2-3	TRBV19	TGTGCCAGTAGTATCGGCCGGACTAGCGGGAGAGGGGGCACAGATACGCAGTATTTT	CASSIGRTSGRGGTDTQYF
TRBD1	-	TRBJ2-7	TRBV28	TGTGCCAGCAGTAGCGTTTGGACAGGGCGATACGAGCAGTACTTC	CASSSVWTGRYEQYF
TRBD2	-	TRBJ2-1	TRBV14	TGTGCCAGCAGCCAGAGTTTAGCGGGAGGGGAGCAGTTCTTC	CASSQSLAGGEQFF
-	many	TRBJ1-4	TRBV6-5	TGTGCCAGCACCACCCCTGGACCAGCGTATAATGAAAAACTGTTTTTT	CASTTPGPAYNEKLFF
-	-	TRBJ2-7	TRBV6-2/TRBV6-3	TGTGCCAGCAGTTACGCAGGCTGGGGGTACGAGCAGTACTTC	CASSYAGWGYEQYF
-	-	TRBJ1-1	TRBV29-1	TGCAGCGTTGAAGAAAACACTGAAGCTTTCTTT	CSVEENTEAFF
-	few	TRBJ1-5	TRBV11-2	TGTGCCAGCAGCTGGGGTAATCAGCCCCAGCATTTT	CASSWGNQPQHF
-	few	TRBJ2-1	TRBV20-1	TGCAGTGCCGCCCGGGGGAGCTCCTACAATGAGCAGTTCTTC	CSAARGSSYNEQFF
-	-	TRBJ2-5	TRBV5-1	TGCGCCAGCAGCCGGGATCCCCTAGCGCTACAAGAGACCCAGTACTTC	CASSRDPLALQETQYF
TRBD2	many	TRBJ2-1	TRBV20-1	TGCAGTGCCTCCACACTAGCGGGGTTCTCAAATGAGCAGTTCTTC	CSASTLAGFSNEQFF
-	few	TRBJ1-4	TRBV4-3	TGCGCCAGCAGCCCCTCCGGGGCAGGGACTAATGAAAAACTGTTTTTT	CASSPSGAGTNEKLFF
TRBD1	many	TRBJ1-2	TRBV15	TGTGCCACCAGCAGTGGGACAGGGGGAATCTATGGCTACACCTTC	CATSSGTGGIYGYTF
TRBD1	-	TRBJ1-4	TRBV6-6	TGTGCCAGCACCGCTTCCGACAGGGTTAATGAAAAACTGTTTTTT	CASTASDRVNEKLFF
-	-	TRBJ2-2	TRBV11-1	TGTGCCAGCAGCTTTTCGCTAGGGAAGCTGTTTTTT	CASSFSLGKLFF
-	once	TRBJ2-1	TRBV7-2	TGTGCCAGCAGCCCCCCAGGTAGCAGCCCCTATGAGCAGTTCTTC	CASSPPGSSPYEQFF
TRBD2	many	TRBJ2-1	TRBV7-9	TGTGCCAGCAGCTTCTACGGACTAGCGGGAGGAGTCTCCTACAATGAGCAGTTCTTC	CASSFYGLAGGVSYNEQFF
TRBD1	medium-sized	TRBJ2-6	TRBV29-1	TGCAGCGTAACGGGACAGGGGGCTTCTGGGGCCAACGTCCTGACTTTC	CSVTGQGASGANVLTF
-	-	TRBJ2-3	TRBV5-4	TGTGCCAGCAGCTTGGACTACACAGATACGCAGTATTTT	CASSLDYTDTQYF
-	-	TRBJ1-5	TRBV19	TGTGCCAGTAGTATATTAGGCCAGCCCCAGCATTTT	CASSILGQPQHF
TRBD1	many	TRBJ1-1	TRBV5-1	TGCGCCAGCAGCGGACAGGGGGCTGAAGCTTTCTTT	CASSGQGAEAFF
-	-	TRBJ1-6	TRBV12-3/TRBV12-4	TGTGCCAGCAGTTCGCAGGGGAATTCACCCCTCCACTTT	CASSSQGNSPLHF
-	-	TRBJ2-1	TRBV10-3	TGTGCCATCAGTGGGGTAGCGGACAATGAGCAGTTCTTC	CAISGVADNEQFF
TRBD2	-	TRBJ2-5	TRBV7-2	TGTGCCAGCAGCTTTAGATCCCCACGTTGGGCGGGAGGAGGCCAAGAGACCCAGTACTTC	CASSFRSPRWAGGGQETQYF
-	-	TRBJ1-2	TRBV12-3/TRBV12-4	TGTGCCAGCATCCGACCGGGCCAGGAGGCAGGCTACACCTTC	CASIRPGQEAGYTF
-	few	TRBJ2-3	TRBV28	TGTGCCAGCAGTTTTACATCAACCACGACAGATACGCAGTATTTT	CASSFTSTTTDTQYF
-	few	TRBJ2-3	TRBV7-3	TGTGCCAGCAGCTTTTCGGGAGTCTCAGATACGCAGTATTTT	CASSFSGVSDTQYF
-	few	TRBJ2-3	TRBV7-9	TGTGCCAGCAGCTTTACGACTGCTACAGATACGCAGTATTTT	CASSFTTATDTQYF
-	few	TRBJ1-4	TRBV7-8	TGTGCCAGCAGCTTAGTTCCGAAAGCCGTCGAAAAACTGTTTTTT	CASSLVPKAVEKLFF
-	many	TRBJ1-1	TRBV12-3/TRBV12-4	TGTGCCAGCCGTAATCCGGGTCCAAACACTGAAGCTTTCTTT	CASRNPGPNTEAFF
-	once	TRBJ2-5	TRBV28	TGTGCCAGCAGTCCCTCTGGGGCTCAAGAGACCCAGTACTTC	CASSPSGAQETQYF
TRBD1	-	TRBJ2-3	TRBV27	TGTGCCAGCAGTCAAGAAGGACAGGGTTTGGAGTCGACAGATACGCAGTATTTT	CASSQEGQGLESTDTQYF
-	many	TRBJ1-1	TRBV24-1	TGTGCCACCAGTCTCTCCACGGGGACTGAAGCTTTCTTT	CATSLSTGTEAFF
-	few	TRBJ2-5	TRBV5-1	TGCGCCAGCAGCCCGGGTGCTGGGACGCGGGTGGAGACCCAGTACTTC	CASSPGAGTRVETQYF